Described below is a single T cell receptor (beta chain) sequence and its context. What it binds is unknown. The PCR had 60 Vbeta and 13 Jbeta primers. Source study methods: A later analysis tallied approximately 78 million unique TCR beta chains, 10 million to 12 million of them shared. Using immunoSEQ multiplex PCR, the repertoire was profiled, and TCRdb retains in-frame clones only, with some absent. V and J calls and clone size are copied from that table; D and trimming were computed from the DNA. The data hold about 100,000 clones, with about 75% observed a single time. This record belongs to a study of cytomegalovirus exposure and HLA in healthy donors. Study in general: From donors who were HLA-typed, an early data release held about 89 million unique TCRs. Study results and caveats: Using a false discovery rate of 0.05, a later analysis showed that 16,951 TCR beta sequences were associated with HLA alleles. In a later analysis, a missense DCLRE1C variant was linked to TCR beta V- and J-gene trimming.

The CDR3 has 18 amino acids. The germline V gene has CDR1 LNHDA and CDR2 SQIVND (reference sequence). With 4 bases clipped from V and 1 base from J, the junction kept 4 bases outside the gene matches. This clonotype was obtained from a man aged 35 to 55 in good health and CMV-seropositive. The sequencing input was PBMCs. This rearrangement joins TRBV19 to TRBJ2-1; 16 bases agree with TRBD2. The CDR3 region is CASSRGLAGGLSYNEQFF. The CDR3 DNA sequence: TGTGCCAGTAGTAGGGGACTAGCGGGGGGGCTATCCTACAATGAGCAGTTCTTC.